The 5 T cell receptor beta chains listed next were all sequenced from one sample in a study of response to subunit inactivated influenza vaccine. Each CDR3 protein is one row after TCRdb ran MiXCR on the RT-PCR reads. The data contain roughly 710,000 distinct CDR3 sequences, 14% of them seen just once; the ten biggest clones take up roughly 7.2%. The sample was PBMCs from blood, taken around 15 days before vaccination. All receptors derive from a middle-aged man who received an inactivated influenza vaccine.

This clonotype was seen at least ten times. The V and J genes are TRBV6-2 or TRBV6-3 and TRBJ2-3; D perhaps matches TRBD2 (7 bases). Germline V gene lookup returns CDR1 MNHEY and CDR2 SVGEGT. Between the trimmed V and J ends, which lost 2 bases and 1 base, there was a span of 10 bases. This CDR3 spans 15 amino acids. CDR3 bases: TGTGCCAGCAGTTACCGCGGGGGCGGCACAGATACGCAGTATTTT. Its protein product is CASSYRGGGTDTQYF.

This chain joins TRBV12-3 or TRBV12-4 and TRBJ1-5; 8 bases match TRBD1. Losses at the gene ends were 3 bases for V and 6 bases for J; bases not matched to a gene: 7. The CDR3 runs 15 residues. DNA of the CDR3: TGTGCCAGCAGTTTCGACAGGGGACTGGGTCAGCCCCAGCATTTT. It yields the protein CASSFDRGLGQPQHF.

The J gene is TRBJ1-4, the V gene TRBV28; D might be TRBD1 (5 bases). Germline loops: CDR1 MDHEN, CDR2 SYDVKM. V lost 5 bases and J lost 5, with 15 bases in between. The CDR3 covers 15 residues. The CDR3 reads CASSPWDGRNEKLFF. The DNA for the CDR3 is TGTGCCAGCAGTCCCTGGGACGGGAGGAATGAAAAACTGTTTTTT.

This clonotype was seen more than once but under ten times. The chain links TRBV4-1 to TRBJ2-5, with 8 bases fitting TRBD2. Germline-derived CDR1 and CDR2 are MGHRA and YSYEKL. The junction had 17 bases not matched to a gene; V was cut back by 5 bases and J by 0 bases. This CDR3 has 19 amino acids. CDR3 nucleotides: TGCGCCAGCAGCTCCCCTCTCAATGACGGGAGGGACTACCAAGAGACCCAGTACTTC. This codes for CASSSPLNDGRDYQETQYF.

CDR3 DNA sequence: TGCGCCAGCAGCCAGTACTTCCAAGAGACCCAGTACTTC. Its protein is CASSQYFQETQYF. V usage is TRBV4-3 and J usage is TRBJ2-5; unclear D gene. V was clipped by 3 bases and J by 1 base, with 6 bases between them. The CDR3 has 13 amino acids. Germline values: CDR1 LGHNA, CDR2 YSLEER.